These 13 T cell receptor beta chains share one sample of origin, sequenced in a study of T-cell reconstitution after alpha-beta-depleted transplantation in children. Unique molecular identifiers were incorporated during preparation of the TCRbeta library. TCRdb redid the calling of the PCR reads with MiXCR, one entry per CDR3 protein. Of approximately 240,000 distinct CDR3 sequences listed, 11% are singletons. Sequenced here: PBMCs, sampled before TCRalphabeta/CD19-depleted stem cell transplant. These receptor sequences come from a child younger than two with acute myeloid leukemia, due to receive a stem cell transplant.

A note on this clonotype: A much more abundant neighbour one base away suggests this may be a read error. The chain is built from TRBV7-9 and TRBJ2-1, with D perhaps matching TRBD2 (5 bases). Germline lookup yields CDR1 SEHNR and CDR2 FQNEAQ (reference sequence). V gave up 3 bases and J gave up 2 bases, with 11 bases separating them. The CDR3 loop spans 15 amino acids. The CDR3 spells CASSFGSLPYNEQFF. CDR3 sequence (DNA): TGTGCCAGCAGCTTTGGGAGTCTGCCCTACAATGAGCAGTTCTTC.

The table lists this clonotype with many counts. This chain connects TRBV14 to TRBJ1-3; TRBD1 is a possible D gene (6 bases). The CDR3 extends over 15 amino acids. Deletions cut 0 bases from V and 2 bases from J, with 8 bases between. CDR1 and CDR2 (germline): SGHDN, FVKESK. The CDR3 region is CASSQEGTTGNTIYF. The CDR3 DNA sequence: TGTGCCAGCAGCCAAGAGGGGACAACTGGAAACACCATATATTTT.

Comment on this clonotype: This may arise from a read error, as a much more abundant clone is one base away. The chain joins TRBV6-5 to TRBJ1-5; no firm D call. Germline CDR1 reads MNHEY; CDR2 reads SVGAGI. CDR3 length equals 14 residues. The CDR3 region has the DNA TGTGCCAGCAGTTACGCGGGAAAGAATCAGCCCCGGCATTTT. This sequence encodes CASSYAGKNQPRHF.

This clonotype showed up many times. The chain recombines TRBV20-1 with TRBJ2-3; perhaps TRBD2 as D (6 bases). With 6 bases removed from V and 5 bases from J, the gap between germline ends came to 18 bases. This CDR3 is built from 14 residues. Germline assignment: CDR1 DFQATT and CDR2 SNEGSKA (reference sequence). The CDR3 DNA reads TGCAGTGCAAAGGTAGCGGAGGTGTTAGATACGCAGTATTTT. Amino acid sequence: CSAKVAEVLDTQYF.

This clonotype was recorded many times. CDR3 coding DNA: TGTGCCAGCAGCATGACAGGGGGAGGCTACACCTTC. Translated: CASSMTGGGYTF. The chain recombines TRBV5-8 with TRBJ1-2; TRBD1 aligns across 9 bases. With V trimmed by 4 bases and J by 8 bases, 3 bases remained unmatched. The germline CDR1 and CDR2 sequences are SGHTS and YDEGEE. This CDR3 contains 12 residues.

There are many counts of this clonotype. The rearrangement joins TRBV18 to TRBJ1-4; D is unresolved. Trimming cost V 2 bases and J 0 bases, with 7 bases left between them. The germline V gene has CDR1 KGHSH and CDR2 LQKENI. The CDR3 contains 15 residues. The CDR3 loop is CASSPDIATNEKLFF. In DNA form, the CDR3 reads TGTGCCAGCTCACCAGATATCGCAACTAATGAAAAACTGTTTTTT.

Worth noting for this clonotype: A junction boundary mismatches the germline segment, possibly from a read error. The rearrangement links TRBV18 to TRBJ2-5; D possibly corresponds to TRBD1 (6 bases). CDR3 length: 17 amino acids. Germline V CDR1 and CDR2: KGHSH, LQKENI. Here the CDR3 reads CASSPPRNRELKMTQYF. The CDR3 DNA reads TGTGCCAGCTCGCCACCTAGAAACAGGGAGCTCAAGATGACCCAGTACTTC.

This clonotype was observed a handful of times. This may be a read error, as it is one base from a much larger clone. This chain connects TRBV3-1 to TRBJ1-5; D perhaps matches TRBD1 (6 bases). The CDR3 has 15 amino acids. Germline values: CDR1 LGHDT, CDR2 YNNKEL (reference sequence). The CDR3 sequence: CATSQGGTPNQPQHF. CDR3 DNA: TGTGCCACCAGCCAGGGCGGGACACCGAATCAGCCCCAGCATTTT. Variable domain in full (rest from reference TRBV3-1 and TRBJ1-5): DTAVSQTPKYLVTQMGNDKSIKCEQNLGHDTMYWYKQDSKKFLKIMFSYNNKELIINETVPNRFSPKSPDKAHLNLHINSLELGDSAVYFCATSQGGTPNQPQHFGDGTRLSIL.

This clonotype occurred a few times. The V gene is TRBV7-6, the J gene TRBJ1-1; D is uncertain. The V gene lost 4 bases and the J gene lost 1 base, with 10 bases spanning the gap. Germline loops: CDR1 SGHVS, CDR2 FNYEAQ. This CDR3 has 14 amino acids. CDR3 protein: CASSYQSQNTEAFF. CDR3 coding DNA: TGTGCCAGCAGCTATCAGTCCCAGAACACTGAAGCTTTCTTT.

This clonotype showed up many times. CDR3 sequence reads: CATSVLGGNTGELFF. CDR3 in DNA: TGTGCCACCAGTGTGCTCGGGGGTAACACCGGGGAGCTGTTTTTT. The V gene is TRBV24-1, the J gene TRBJ2-2, with a weak D call TRBD2 (6 bases). V dropped 5 bases and J dropped 2 bases, with 11 bases sitting between them. Germline CDR1 KGHDR, CDR2 SFDVKD. The CDR3 is 15 residues long.

This clonotype was found many times. The V call is TRBV20-1, the J call TRBJ2-5, with D perhaps assigned TRBD1 or TRBD2 (5 bases each). Looked up from germline, CDR1 is DFQATT and CDR2 is SNEGSKA (reference sequence). The CDR3 is 13 residues long. Trimming took off 4 bases at V and 5 bases at J, with 14 bases between the two ends. The chain's CDR3 is CSATGPLLETQYF. The CDR3 DNA is TGCAGTGCTACGGGACCTCTTTTGGAGACCCAGTACTTC.

Many counts were recorded for this clonotype. The V gene is TRBV24-1, the J gene TRBJ2-7; possibly TRBD1 or TRBD2 for D (5 bases each). V was cut by 5 bases and J by 5 bases, with 15 bases left in between. The CDR3 contains 14 residues. CDR1 and CDR2 from the germline V gene are KGHDR and SFDVKD. CDR3 nucleotide sequence: TGTGCCACCAGTGCGGGACGAACTCCGAACGAGCAGTACTTC. Translation: CATSAGRTPNEQYF.

This clonotype was counted at least ten times. The genes are TRBV7-3 and TRBJ2-6, with no clear D. Germline values: CDR1 SGHTA, CDR2 FQGTGA. V lost 3 bases and J 0 bases, leaving 3 bases between the germline ends. This CDR3 is 14 amino acids long. CDR3 nucleotides: TGTGCCAGCAGCTTCTCCTCTGGGGCCAACGTCCTGACTTTC. It is translated as CASSFSSGANVLTF.